Reported below is one T cell receptor beta chain. This entry is derived from a study of blood T cell repertoires in COVID-19. Data came from immunoSEQ multiplex PCR; TCRdb stores just in-frame clones and leaves some out. This table holds about 350,000 clones, 87% found once. Germline V gives CDR1 KGHSH, CDR2 LQKENI. Trimming stripped 5 bases from V and 8 bases from J, with 9 bases between. The CDR3 is 11 residues long. The receptor was derived from a woman aged 30 to 39 who had recovered from COVID-19. The rearrangement links TRBV18 to TRBJ1-1; D ambiguous. The source material was PBMCs or T cells enriched from blood (not recorded which). CDR3 DNA: TGTGCCAGCTCAGGGAGGTCGGAAGCTTTCTTT. Translated: CASSGRSEAFF.